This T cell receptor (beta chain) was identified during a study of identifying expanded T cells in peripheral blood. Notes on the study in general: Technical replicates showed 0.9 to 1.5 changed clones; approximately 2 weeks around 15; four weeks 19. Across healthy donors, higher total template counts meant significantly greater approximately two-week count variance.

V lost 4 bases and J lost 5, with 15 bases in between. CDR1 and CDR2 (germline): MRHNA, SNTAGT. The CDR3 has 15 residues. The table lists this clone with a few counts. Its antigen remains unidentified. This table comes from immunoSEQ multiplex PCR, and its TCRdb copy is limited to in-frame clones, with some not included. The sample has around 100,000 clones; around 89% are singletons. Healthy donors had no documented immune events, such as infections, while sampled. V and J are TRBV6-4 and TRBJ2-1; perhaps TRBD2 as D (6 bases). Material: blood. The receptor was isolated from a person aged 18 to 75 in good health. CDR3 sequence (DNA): TGTGCCAGCAGTGTAACGGCGGGATCCAACAATGAGCAGTTCTTC. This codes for CASSVTAGSNNEQFF.